This is a list of T cell receptor beta chains from one sample in a study of shared T cell receptors in the human thymus. Clones were sequenced by immunoSEQ multiplex PCR, and TCRdb holds only the in-frame ones, with some missing. The sample includes hundreds of thousands of clones, roughly 90% of them seen just once. The same sample was also used in a study of human thymus T cells.

Sequenced sample: thymocytes. These receptors originate from a boy younger than two with a congenital heart defect. CDR3s include the opening cysteine and the closing phenylalanine or tryptophan. A D gene is named only where the DNA matches it firmly. Clone size is not always given. Where it is, it says once, few, many or a class for expanded clones.

cdr3_aa	cdr3_nt	cdr3_length	v_call	j_call	clone_size	d_call
CASSLGRADTGELFF	TGTGCCAGCAGCTTAGGCAGGGCGGACACCGGGGAGCTGTTTTTT	15	TRBV11-2	TRBJ2-2	-	-
CASSLRLSGNTIYF	TGTGCCAGCAGTTTGCGTCTCTCTGGAAACACCATATATTTT	14	TRBV6-5	TRBJ1-3	few	-
CASSSLAGANTGELFF	TGTGCCAGCAGTTCTCTAGCGGGGGCCAACACCGGGGAGCTGTTTTTT	16	TRBV7-8	TRBJ2-2	-	TRBD2
CASSTRQAPYEQYF	TGTGCCAGCAGCACCCGACAGGCCCCCTACGAGCAGTACTTC	14	TRBV21-1	TRBJ2-7	once	-
CASSLIQGRTEAFF	TGTGCCAGCAGTCTAATACAGGGGAGGACTGAAGCTTTCTTT	14	TRBV27	TRBJ1-1	-	TRBD1
CASSLGLSGGGTQYF	TGTGCCAGCAGCCTCGGGCTCAGCGGGGGTGGGACGCAGTATTTT	15	TRBV27	TRBJ2-3	-	TRBD2
CSAPSSETQYF	TGCAGTGCCCCTTCTTCGGAGACCCAGTACTTC	11	TRBV20-1	TRBJ2-5	-	-
CASSQGTRAGGPRGELFF	TGCGCCAGCAGCCAAGGGACACGAGCGGGAGGGCCCCGCGGGGAGCTGTTTTTT	18	TRBV4-3	TRBJ2-2	once	TRBD2
CASSPGLAGPHGQFF	TGTGCCAGCAGCCCTGGGCTAGCGGGCCCTCATGGGCAGTTCTTC	15	TRBV5-4	TRBJ2-1	-	TRBD2
CASSSVQVSGNTIYF	TGTGCCAGCAGTTCGGTCCAGGTCTCTGGAAACACCATATATTTT	15	TRBV28	TRBJ1-3	-	-
CASSDPTSGSVDTQYF	TGTGCCAGCAGTGACCCAACTAGCGGGAGTGTAGATACGCAGTATTTT	16	TRBV25-1	TRBJ2-3	-	TRBD2
CASSPKTPGANVLTF	TGTGCCAGCAGTCCTAAAACCCCTGGGGCCAACGTCCTGACTTTC	15	TRBV28	TRBJ2-6	-	-
CASSKADRVDSNQPQHF	TGTGCCAGCAGCAAAGCGGACAGGGTCGATAGCAATCAGCCCCAGCATTTT	17	TRBV21-1	TRBJ1-5	-	-
CASSLHGESSYEQYF	TGTGCCAGCAGTTTACACGGGGAGAGCTCCTACGAGCAGTACTTC	15	TRBV27	TRBJ2-7	-	-
CASSQTERTGGPYQETQYF	TGTGCCAGCAGCCAAACCGAAAGGACAGGGGGCCCCTACCAAGAGACCCAGTACTTC	19	TRBV14	TRBJ2-5	once	TRBD1
CAWSVTSGTYEQYF	TGTGCCTGGAGTGTAACTAGCGGGACCTACGAGCAGTACTTC	14	TRBV30	TRBJ2-7	-	TRBD2
CASSQALGGIYNEQFF	TGTGCCAGCAGCCAAGCTCTTGGCGGTATCTACAATGAGCAGTTCTTC	16	TRBV4-2	TRBJ2-1	-	-
CASSMLCRGEVYEQYF	TGTGCCAGTAGTATGCTTTGCAGAGGGGAGGTCTACGAGCAGTACTTC	16	TRBV19	TRBJ2-7	-	-
CASSLTSGSTYEQYF	TGCGCCAGCAGCTTAACTAGCGGATCGACCTACGAGCAGTACTTC	15	TRBV5-1	TRBJ2-7	-	TRBD2
CASSVGHGISGSGETQYF	TGTGCCAGCAGTGTTGGTCATGGGATTAGCGGGAGCGGGGAGACCCAGTACTTC	18	TRBV2	TRBJ2-5	-	TRBD2
CASSQGDGGLTYGYTF	TGTGCCAGCAGCCAAGGTGACGGGGGGCTAACCTATGGCTACACCTTC	16	TRBV14	TRBJ1-2	few	-
CASSETAGGPDTGELFF	TGTGCCAGCAGTGAGACAGCGGGAGGGCCGGACACCGGGGAGCTGTTTTTT	17	TRBV2	TRBJ2-2	few	TRBD2
CASSSGNRVCEQYF	TGTGCCAGCAGCTCGGGGAACAGGGTCTGCGAGCAGTACTTC	14	TRBV13	TRBJ2-7	-	-
CASRGLAKAYEQYF	TGTGCCAGCAGGGGACTAGCGAAGGCCTACGAGCAGTACTTC	14	TRBV6-5	TRBJ2-7	-	TRBD2
CASRAGTDYEQYF	TGTGCCAGCAGAGCCGGGACAGACTACGAGCAGTACTTC	13	TRBV28	TRBJ2-7	-	TRBD1
CASSDGEDEQFF	TGCGCCAGCAGTGACGGGGAGGATGAGCAGTTCTTC	12	TRBV10-1	TRBJ2-1	-	-
CASSADRAGGYTGELFF	TGTGCCAGCAGCGCTGATCGTGCGGGAGGGTACACCGGGGAGCTGTTTTTT	17	TRBV7-8	TRBJ2-2	-	TRBD2
CASSHQQGGLAGGPNEQFF	TGTGCCAGCAGCCATCAGCAGGGAGGACTAGCGGGAGGGCCGAATGAGCAGTTCTTC	19	TRBV5-4	TRBJ2-1	-	TRBD2